The 10 T cell receptor beta chains below were found in one sample sequenced in a study of graft-versus-host responses after intestinal transplantation. Here immunoSEQ multiplex PCR was the method, and the copy in TCRdb shows in-frame clones only, minus some. In the table there are more than 55,000 clones, around nine tenths of which are singletons. This specimen was PBMCs, taken 26 days after transplant. These receptors came from a human patient who received an intestinal transplant, so some T cells may come from the graft donor.

This sequence joins TRBV28 and TRBJ1-6, with a possible D match to TRBD1 (6 bases). V was trimmed by 6 bases and J by 12 bases, leaving 18 bases between them. Germline lookup yields CDR1 MDHEN and CDR2 SYDVKM. This CDR3 is 14 amino acids long. This chain's CDR3 is CASSFGQYEKPLHF. Here the CDR3 DNA reads TGTGCCAGCAGCTTTGGACAGTACGAGAAACCCCTCCACTTT.

The rearrangement links TRBV28 to TRBJ2-5, with a weak D call TRBD1 (6 bases). This CDR3 comprises 14 residues. Trimming took 5 bases from V and 3 from J, leaving 13 bases between them. In germline, CDR1 is MDHEN, CDR2 SYDVKM. CDR3 in DNA: TGTGCCAGCAGTACGCGGACAGATAAAGAGACCCAGTACTTC. Protein sequence: CASSTRTDKETQYF.

The chain combines TRBV7-8 with TRBJ2-2, with D unclear. Per the germline V gene, CDR1 is SGHVS and CDR2 is FQNEAQ. The CDR3 runs to 14 residues. Between the trimmed V and J ends, which lost 1 base and 3 bases, there was a span of 6 bases. For the CDR3, the DNA is TGTGCCAGCAGCTTAGGTCTAGACACCGGGGAGCTGTTTTTT. Protein sequence: CASSLGLDTGELFF.

The chain is built from TRBV29-1 and TRBJ2-2; 12 positions match TRBD1. The germline CDR1 and CDR2 sequences are SQVTM and ANQGSEA. Trimming at V came to 6 bases and at J to 3 bases, leaving 8 bases not matched to a gene. The CDR3 has 16 amino acids. CDR3: CSVWGTGGKDTGELFF. The CDR3, as DNA: TGCAGCGTGTGGGGGACAGGGGGCAAGGACACCGGGGAGCTGTTTTTT.

The chain links TRBV7-9 to TRBJ1-1; 7 bases align to TRBD1. This CDR3 is built from 13 residues. J gave up 13 bases and V 5 bases, and 13 bases lay outside the gene matches. The germline gives CDR1 SEHNR, CDR2 FQNEAQ (reference sequence). CDR3 coding DNA: TGTGCCAGCAGCCATACAGGGGACGGGTTGGGTTTCTTT. Its protein product is CASSHTGDGLGFF.

V is TRBV11-3 and J is TRBJ2-5; 9 bases align to TRBD1. The germline V gene encodes CDR1 SGHNT and CDR2 YENEEA. The J segment lost 0 bases and the V segment lost 6 bases, leaving 5 bases of the junction unmatched. The CDR3 is 15 residues long. CDR3 nucleotide sequence: TGTGCCAGCAGTCCCGGACAGGGGTACCAAGAGACCCAGTACTTC. Amino acid sequence: CASSPGQGYQETQYF.

This chain uses TRBV18 with TRBJ2-7; TRBD1 agrees at 7 bases. Germline V gene lookup returns CDR1 KGHSH and CDR2 LQKENI. After removal of 4 bases from V and 5 bases from J, the junction contained 14 bases not matched to a gene. This CDR3 has 16 residues. The CDR3 DNA sequence: TGTGCCAGCTCACGGAAACTCCGGGACAGCGGAAACGAGCAGTACTTC. Protein sequence: CASSRKLRDSGNEQYF. The full variable domain, rest sourced from reference TRBV18 and TRBJ2-7, is NAGVMQNPRHLVRRRGQEARLRCSPMKGHSHVYWYRQLPEEGLKFMVYLQKENIIDESGMPKERFSAEFPKEGPSILRIQQVVRGDSAAYFCASSRKLRDSGNEQYFGPGTRLTVT.

The chain combines TRBV9 with TRBJ2-2; 12 bases line up with TRBD2. After removal of 2 bases from V and 0 bases from J, the junction contained 8 bases not matched to a gene. The germline V gene encodes CDR1 SGDLS and CDR2 YYNGEE. The CDR3 loop spans 19 amino acids. CDR3 sequence reads: CASSVGLAGPGANTGELFF. The CDR3 DNA reads as TGTGCCAGCAGCGTCGGACTAGCGGGACCTGGAGCGAACACCGGGGAGCTGTTTTTT.

The chain recombines TRBV2 with TRBJ2-7; D is perhaps TRBD1 (6 bases). Germline V lookup: CDR1 SNHLY, CDR2 FYNNEI. This CDR3 has 12 residues. V lost 7 bases and J 3 bases, leaving 10 bases between the germline ends. CDR3 nucleotides: TGTGCCAGCACGGACAGAGACTACGAGCAGTACTTC. It codes for CASTDRDYEQYF.

The DNA for the CDR3 is TGTGCCAGCAGTACCCCCGGGACTAGCGGAACCTACGAGCAGTACTTC. Translation: CASSTPGTSGTYEQYF. The chain uses TRBV27 and TRBJ2-7; 11 nucleotides align to TRBD2. The germline gives CDR1 MNHEY, CDR2 SMNVEV (reference sequence). The CDR3 contains 16 residues. V lost 5 bases to trimming and J lost 2 bases; unmatched junction nucleotides: 8.